This TCR beta chain was captured by sequencing in a study of T cell repertoires in cytomegalovirus infection. TCRdb used MiXCR to reprocess the reads, holding one entry per CDR3 protein. The sample lists hundreds of thousands of distinct CDR3 sequences; about 30% were seen once. This clonotype was found a few times. Antigen: not known. Trimming took off 3 bases at V and 5 bases at J, with 12 bases between the two ends. This CDR3 contains 14 residues. Germline CDR1 reads SGHRS; CDR2 reads YFSETQ. The V call is TRBV5-1, the J call TRBJ1-5; possibly TRBD1 for D (6 bases). Source: cultured PBMCs, taken from culture after CMV antigen stimulation. This sequence originates from a human donor in good health (CMV status not recorded). Some clones in this sample may be carry-over from other donors' samples. The DNA of the CDR3 is TGCGCCAGCAGCTGGGGGGGCGGGGATCAGCCCCAGCATTTT. Amino acid sequence: CASSWGGGDQPQHF.